The 23 T cell receptor beta chains given below trace back to one sample, sequenced in a study of cytomegalovirus exposure and HLA in healthy donors. PCR involved 60 Vbeta and 13 Jbeta primers. Some clones are missing from TCRdb's copy, which holds only in-frame ones; the method was immunoSEQ multiplex PCR. Of about 210,000 clones listed, roughly 87% are singletons. The sample comprised PBMCs. The receptors derive from a boy between 2 and 10 years old in good health and CMV-seronegative.

This sequence joins TRBV29-1 and TRBJ1-1; D might be TRBD1 (6 bases). CDR1 and CDR2 from the germline V gene are SQVTM and ANQGSEA. This CDR3 is built from 12 residues. Trimming cost V 6 bases and J 4 bases, with 12 bases left between them. Written as DNA, the CDR3 is TGCAGCGTGCACAGGGTTACCACTGAAGCTTTCTTT. It translates to CSVHRVTTEAFF.

This chain connects TRBV2 to TRBJ1-5; 8 bases are shared with TRBD1. With 5 bases clipped from V and 7 bases from J, the junction kept 10 bases outside the gene matches. In germline, CDR1 is SNHLY, CDR2 FYNNEI. CDR3 length: 15 amino acids. CDR3 nucleotide sequence: TGTGCCAGCAGTCCGCAGGGGGCGCTGGGACAGCCCCAGCATTTT. Protein sequence: CASSPQGALGQPQHF.

This chain's CDR3 is CASSSQQVSGANVLTF. CDR3 coding DNA: TGTGCCAGCAGTTCCCAACAGGTCTCTGGGGCCAACGTCCTGACTTTC. The chain combines TRBV28 with TRBJ2-6; D perhaps matches TRBD1 (5 bases). The germline V gene has CDR1 MDHEN and CDR2 SYDVKM. The CDR3 contains 16 residues. Trimming took off 4 bases at V and 0 bases at J, with 10 bases between the two ends.

Points on this clone: At the DNA level, this CDR3 is encoded by other sequences in the same sample as well. V gene TRBV5-1 combines with J gene TRBJ1-1; D is unclear. V dropped 3 bases and J dropped 1 base, with 4 bases sitting between them. CDR3 length: 12 amino acids. CDR1 is SGHRS and CDR2 is YFSETQ in the germline V gene. In DNA form, the CDR3 reads TGCGCCAGCAGCTCCGGGAACACTGAAGCTTTCTTT. It is translated as CASSSGNTEAFF.

This chain joins TRBV19 and TRBJ2-5, with D possibly being TRBD2 (5 bases). Trimming took off 8 bases at V and 5 bases at J, with 15 bases between the two ends. Germline assignment: CDR1 LNHDA and CDR2 SQIVND (reference sequence). The CDR3 is 13 residues long. The chain's CDR3 is CASRDRGSETQYF. CDR3 DNA sequence: TGTGCCAGTCGGGATCGGGGTTCGGAGACCCAGTACTTC.

This CDR3 reads CASSGLWGDYNEQFF. The DNA for the CDR3 is TGTGCCAGCAGTGGCTTATGGGGAGATTACAATGAGCAGTTCTTC. This chain joins TRBV27 and TRBJ2-1; D perhaps matches TRBD2 (5 bases). Trimming shortened V by 5 bases and J by 4 bases, and 15 bases separated the two germline ends. There are 15 residues in the CDR3. Germline CDR1 is MNHEY and CDR2 is SMNVEV (reference sequence).

The CDR3 protein is CASSFWGGVTQYF. DNA for the CDR3: TGCGCCAGCAGCTTCTGGGGAGGGGTGACCCAGTACTTC. The chain carries TRBV5-1 and TRBJ2-5, with 7 positions matching TRBD2. V shed 2 bases and J 7 bases; nucleotides not matched to a gene: 5. Germline V gene data show CDR1 as SGHRS and CDR2 as YFSETQ. CDR3 size: 13 residues.

This clone was seen only a few times. The chain combines TRBV12-2 with TRBJ2-1; the DNA was not used to check the table's D call, TRBD2. TRBV12-2 is designated a pseudogene. The CDR3 totals 16 residues. The CDR3 reads CASRQTSDRELDEQFF. In DNA form, the CDR3 reads TGTGCAAGTCGCCAAACGAGCGACCGGGAGTTGGATGAGCAGTTCTTC.

This chain uses TRBV18 with TRBJ1-1, with no clear D. Germline CDR1 reads KGHSH; CDR2 reads LQKENI. This CDR3 has 16 amino acids. Trimming left V 2 bases short and J 1 base short, with 14 bases between. CDR3 amino acids: CASSPREIKRNTEAFF. CDR3 bases: TGTGCCAGCTCACCAAGGGAGATTAAAAGGAACACTGAAGCTTTCTTT.

J is TRBJ2-1 and V is TRBV2; 8 nucleotides line up with TRBD2. Germline-derived CDR1 and CDR2 are SNHLY and FYNNEI. The CDR3 sequence is 18 residues long. After removal of 3 bases from V and 2 bases from J, the junction contained 12 bases not matched to a gene. CDR3 DNA sequence: TGTGCCAGCAGTGAGGGCGGGAGGTCCCTAGGAGCCTACAATGAGCAGTTCTTC. It specifies CASSEGGRSLGAYNEQFF.

The chain combines TRBV18 with TRBJ1-4; tentative D call: TRBD1 (5 bases). Germline-derived CDR1 and CDR2 are KGHSH and LQKENI. The V end was cut by 1 base, the J end by 7 bases, with 13 bases between. This CDR3 has 15 residues. The CDR3 nucleotides are TGTGCCAGCTCACCACTAGACAGCCTCCCTGAAAAACTGTTTTTT. Translation: CASSPLDSLPEKLFF. Full variable domain (rest looked up from reference TRBV18 and TRBJ1-4): NAGVMQNPRHLVRRRGQEARLRCSPMKGHSHVYWYRQLPEEGLKFMVYLQKENIIDESGMPKERFSAEFPKEGPSILRIQQVVRGDSAAYFCASSPLDSLPEKLFFGSGTQLSVL.

The chain is built from TRBV27 and TRBJ1-5; D remains ambiguous. V was pared by 3 bases and J by 2 bases, with 14 bases between. This CDR3 has 16 amino acids. Germline V gene data show CDR1 as MNHEY and CDR2 as SMNVEV (reference sequence). CDR3 sequence (DNA): TGTGCCAGCAGTTTTGGGTTCTCGGGAGGCAATCAGCCCCAGCATTTT. Encoded protein: CASSFGFSGGNQPQHF.

The chain couples TRBV2 to TRBJ1-4; no firm D call. The CDR3 is made up of 16 amino acids. The germline V and J ends were trimmed by 4 bases and 2 bases, with 14 bases remaining between them. The germline V gene encodes CDR1 SNHLY and CDR2 FYNNEI. CDR3 sequence: CASSGDSARTNEKLFF. CDR3 coding DNA: TGTGCCAGCAGTGGCGATAGTGCCCGGACTAATGAAAAACTGTTTTTT.

The chain employs TRBV6-5 and TRBJ2-7, with TRBD2 matching over 11 bases. V lost 8 bases to trimming and J lost 1 base; unmatched junction nucleotides: 1. CDR3 length: 13 amino acids. From germline, CDR1 is MNHEY and CDR2 SVGAGI. For the CDR3, the DNA is TGTGCCAGCGGGACTAGCGGATCCTACGAGCAGTACTTC. It is translated as CASGTSGSYEQYF.

The chain has TRBV5-6 and TRBJ2-1; 10 nucleotides align to TRBD2. Germline assignment: CDR1 SGHDT and CDR2 YYEEEE. There are 18 residues in the CDR3. The ends lost 2 bases at V and 1 base at J; junction bases unmatched: 9. Here the CDR3 DNA reads TGTGCCAGCAGCTTAAGCGGAGCGGGAGGGGGTTCCTACAATGAGCAGTTCTTC. It specifies CASSLSGAGGGSYNEQFF.

The gene calls are TRBV19 and TRBJ1-1, with 7 nucleotides matching TRBD1. CDR1 is LNHDA and CDR2 is SQIVND in the germline V gene (reference sequence). J gave up 7 bases and V 8 bases, and 13 bases lay outside the gene matches. This CDR3 has 14 residues. The CDR3 loop reads CASSDGARTGEAFF. CDR3 nucleotide sequence: TGTGCCAGTTCCGACGGGGCTCGGACAGGTGAAGCTTTCTTT.

The chain carries TRBV4-1 and TRBJ2-3; 8 nucleotides match TRBD1. Germline CDR1 and CDR2: MGHRA and YSYEKL. The CDR3 totals 15 residues. J gave up 4 bases and V 4 bases, and 7 bases lay outside the gene matches. CDR3 DNA sequence: TGCGCCAGCAGCCCTCGACAGGGGAGCGCAGATACGCAGTATTTT. This encodes CASSPRQGSADTQYF.

V is TRBV6-5 and J is TRBJ2-1, with D maybe TRBD2 (5 bases). V dropped 2 bases and J dropped 7 bases, with 15 bases sitting between them. Germline CDR1 reads MNHEY; CDR2 reads SVGAGI. The CDR3 is 15 amino acids. The CDR3 coding sequence is TGTGCCAGCAGTTACGGACTTACCCGGCGGAATGAGCAGTTCTTC. Amino acid sequence: CASSYGLTRRNEQFF.

V gene TRBV5-4 combines with J gene TRBJ2-7; the D is unclear. In germline, CDR1 is SGHNT, CDR2 YYREEE (reference sequence). This CDR3 has 13 residues. Trimming took 2 bases from V and 1 from J, leaving 7 bases between them. CDR3 amino acids: CASSFARSYEQYF. The CDR3 nucleotides are TGTGCCAGCAGCTTTGCCAGATCCTACGAGCAGTACTTC.

The V gene is TRBV6-1, the J gene TRBJ2-5; TRBD1 might be the D (5 bases). The J call may be faulty, since TRBJ2-7 better matches the DNA end. Germline CDR1 MNHNS, CDR2 SASEGT. The CDR3 has 15 residues. CDR3 bases: TGTGCCAGCAGTGAAGGTCAGGGTTCGTGGTACGAGCAGTACTTC. Translated, it gives CASSEGQGSWYEQYF.

V gene TRBV5-1 combines with J gene TRBJ2-7; possibly TRBD2 for D (7 bases). This CDR3 has 13 residues. The germline CDR1 and CDR2 sequences are SGHRS and YFSETQ. Trimming removed 4 bases at V and 9 bases at J, with 17 bases between. The CDR3 nucleotides are TGCGCCAGCAGCCAGCCTAAAGGGGGGGGGCAGTACTTC. It specifies CASSQPKGGGQYF.

The chain joins TRBV27 to TRBJ1-5; D remains unclear. Between the trimmed V and J ends, which lost 5 bases and 3 bases, there was a span of 14 bases. The length of the CDR3 is 15 residues. Per the germline V gene, CDR1 is MNHEY and CDR2 is SMNVEV (reference sequence). The CDR3: CASSERLQFNQPQHF. In nucleotides, the CDR3 is TGTGCCAGCAGTGAACGACTGCAATTCAATCAGCCCCAGCATTTT.

J is TRBJ2-5 and V is TRBV29-1; 7 bases fit TRBD2. V lost 0 bases to trimming and J lost 5 bases; unmatched junction nucleotides: 6. Germline values: CDR1 SQVTM, CDR2 ANQGSEA. The length of the CDR3 is 14 residues. The CDR3 DNA is TGCAGCGTTGAAGATCCTGGGGGAGGGGAGACCCAGTACTTC. Amino acids: CSVEDPGGGETQYF.